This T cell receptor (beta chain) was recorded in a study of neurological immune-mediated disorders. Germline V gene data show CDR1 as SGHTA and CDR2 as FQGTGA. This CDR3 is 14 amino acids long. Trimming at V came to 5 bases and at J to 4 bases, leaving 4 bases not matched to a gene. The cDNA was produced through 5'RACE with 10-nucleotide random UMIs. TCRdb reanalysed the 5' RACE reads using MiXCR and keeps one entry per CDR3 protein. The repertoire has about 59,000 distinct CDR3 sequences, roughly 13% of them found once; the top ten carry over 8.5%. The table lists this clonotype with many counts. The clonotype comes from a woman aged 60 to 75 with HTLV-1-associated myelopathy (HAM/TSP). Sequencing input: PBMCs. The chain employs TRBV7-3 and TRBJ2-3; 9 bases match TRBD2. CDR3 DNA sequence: TGTGCCAGCAGCCCTAGCGGGACCCCAGATACGCAGTATTTT. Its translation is CASSPSGTPDTQYF.